This T cell receptor (beta chain) appears in the sequencing data of a study of blood T cells in healthy people across ages. Looking at the study overall: Capturing about one barcoded beta molecule per two T cells was achieved by template switching. Study-level findings and limits: No one knew whether donors had CMV, which possibly confounded expanded clonotype changes.

This clonotype appeared many times. Its antigen is unknown. The second PCR ran about 6 to 11 cycles with a sample-barcoded 5' primer and J-beta primers. Tagging of each cDNA molecule was performed by a template-switch adaptor with 12 random nucleotides. MiXCR, applied by TCRdb to the 5' RACE reads, yields one record per CDR3 protein. The sample holds some 710,000 distinct CDR3 sequences, around 50% seen once. Donor samples were obtained from healthy Caucasian individuals from Russia, aged about 6 to 95. V shed 5 bases and J shed 0 bases, with 12 bases lying between them. The CDR3 spans 15 residues. In germline, CDR1 is SGHAT, CDR2 FQNNGV.

The sequence came from a man at least 80 years old in good health. The chain links TRBV11-2 to TRBJ2-3; no definite D call. Material: blood. CDR3 sequence: CASSEHKTSTDTQYF. The CDR3 DNA is TGTGCCAGCAGCGAACATAAAACAAGCACAGATACGCAGTATTTT.